This T cell receptor (beta chain) came from a study of control samples from healthy donors and cancer patients. V trimming: 8 bases; J trimming: 4 bases; junction bases outside the gene matches: 4. Germline assignment: CDR1 MRHNA and CDR2 SNTAGT. This CDR3 region has 13 residues. TCRdb keeps only in-frame clones here, not all; method: immunoSEQ multiplex PCR. The table includes around 200,000 clones, approximately 92% detected once. Sequenced material: blood. The rearrangement joins TRBV6-4 to TRBJ2-1; 8 bases align to TRBD2. The clonotype comes from a young man in good health. The CDR3 protein is CASSRGAYNEQFF. The CDR3 coding sequence is TGTGCCAGCTCGCGGGGGGCGTACAATGAGCAGTTCTTC.